Each of the 14 T cell receptor beta chains below was sequenced from the same sample in a study of identical twins. TCRdb used MiXCR to reprocess the 5' RACE reads, holding one entry per CDR3 protein. The table includes more than 1.5 million distinct CDR3 sequences, under 35% detected once. What was sequenced was cord blood. The receptor set was obtained from a newborn girl in good health.

V and J are TRBV24-1 and TRBJ2-3, with D possibly matching TRBD1 (6 bases). Looked up from germline, CDR1 is KGHDR and CDR2 is SFDVKD. V was cut by 5 bases and J by 1 base, with 9 bases left in between. CDR3 length: 14 residues. CDR3 nucleotide sequence: TGTGCCACCAGTGGGGCAGGGGGCACAGATACGCAGTATTTT. It encodes CATSGAGGTDTQYF.

The V and J genes are TRBV10-3 and TRBJ1-1, with D possibly being TRBD1 (6 bases). Trimming pared 10 bases from V and 1 base from J, leaving 10 bases between. This CDR3 contains 12 residues. Germline V gene sequence: CDR1 ENHRY, CDR2 SYGVKD. The CDR3 DNA follows: TGTGCCACCGGACAGTCGAACACTGAAGCTTTCTTT. This gives the protein CATGQSNTEAFF.

This clonotype has a handful of counts. The chain combines TRBV20-1 with TRBJ1-2; D call uncertain. Trimming cost V 4 bases and J 4 bases, with 10 bases left between them. Germline-derived CDR1 and CDR2 are DFQATT and SNEGSKA (reference sequence). CDR3 length: 12 amino acids. CDR3 coding DNA: TGCAGTGCTATGGGCAACATCTATGGCTACACCTTC. Residues: CSAMGNIYGYTF.

Ten or more counts support this clonotype. J is TRBJ1-1 and V is TRBV29-1; no clear D. Trimming cost V 1 base and J 4 bases, with 10 bases left between them. The germline V gene encodes CDR1 SQVTM and CDR2 ANQGSEA. The CDR3 consists of 13 residues. The CDR3 sequence: CSVEALKATEAFF. CDR3 sequence (DNA): TGCAGCGTTGAAGCGTTAAAGGCCACTGAAGCTTTCTTT.

V is TRBV20-1 and J is TRBJ2-1; tentatively, D is TRBD1 (7 bases). Germline loops: CDR1 DFQATT, CDR2 SNEGSKA (reference sequence). CDR3 length: 14 amino acids. V lost 5 bases to trimming and J lost 2 bases, with 13 bases between them. CDR3 residues: CSADDREAYNEQFF. The CDR3 DNA reads TGCAGTGCTGATGACAGGGAGGCCTACAATGAGCAGTTCTTC.

The chain employs TRBV5-1 and TRBJ2-3; D gene uncertain. There are 16 residues in the CDR3. From germline, CDR1 is SGHRS and CDR2 YFSETQ. Trimming took 3 bases from V and 2 from J, leaving 16 bases between them. CDR3 region: CASSYNPRDNTDTQYF. In DNA, the CDR3 is TGCGCCAGCAGCTACAACCCTAGGGATAACACAGATACGCAGTATTTT.

This clonotype was seen many times. One end of the junction fails to match germline, which may point to a read error. The chain combines TRBV5-1 with TRBJ2-3; D is unresolved. The CDR3 is made up of 13 amino acids. CDR1 is SGHRS, CDR2 YFSETQ, per germline. CDR3 protein: CASSLLSTDTQYF. For the CDR3, the DNA is TGTGCCAGCTCCCTACTTAGCACAGATACGCAGTATTTT.

The V and J genes are TRBV20-1 and TRBJ2-2; 9 nucleotides agree with TRBD1. V trimming: 4 bases; J trimming: 3 bases; junction bases outside the gene matches: 0. Germline V CDR1 and CDR2: DFQATT, SNEGSKA (reference sequence). The CDR3 loop spans 13 amino acids. The CDR3 DNA sequence: TGCAGTGCTAACAGGGGGCACACCGGGGAGCTGTTTTTT. Its protein is CSANRGHTGELFF.

This chain's CDR3 is CASSFVGQAYQPQHF. The CDR3 region has the DNA TGTGCCAGCAGCTTCGTCGGACAGGCCTATCAGCCCCAGCATTTT. The V gene is TRBV7-6, the J gene TRBJ1-5; 7 bases are shared with TRBD1. The CDR3 loop spans 15 amino acids. Germline V CDR1 and CDR2: SGHVS, FNYEAQ. The junction had 7 bases not matched to a gene; V was cut back by 3 bases and J by 5 bases. Looking up the rest from reference TRBV7-6 and TRBJ1-5 gives the full variable domain: GAGVSQSPRYKVTKRGQDVALRCDPISGHVSLYWYRQALGQGPEFLTYFNYEAQQDKSGLPNDRFSAERPEGSISTLTIQRTEQRDSAMYRCASSFVGQAYQPQHFGDGTRLSIL.

The V gene is TRBV12-3 or TRBV12-4, the J gene TRBJ2-2; TRBD2 aligns across 13 bases. V was clipped by 3 bases and J by 5 bases; unmatched bases: 3. The CDR3 runs to 16 residues. The CDR3 nucleotides are TGTGCCAGCAGTTTGGTACTAGCGGGAGGGACCGGGGAGCTGTTTTTT. Its translation: CASSLVLAGGTGELFF.

Worth noting for this clonotype: This may be a read error: a much more frequent sequence differs by one nucleotide. The chain carries TRBV4-2 and TRBJ2-5; D unclear. Germline values: CDR1 LGHNA, CDR2 YNFKEQ. Trimming left V 2 bases short and J 2 bases short, with 9 bases between. The CDR3 consists of 14 residues. This CDR3 is CASSQPDKQETQYF. The CDR3, as DNA: TGTGCCAGCAGCCAACCCGACAAACAAGAGACCCAGTACTTC.

This clonotype occurred a few times. V is TRBV12-3 or TRBV12-4 and J is TRBJ2-2; D perhaps matches TRBD1 (6 bases). The CDR3 runs 15 residues. Trimming left V 3 bases short and J 5 bases short, with 13 bases between. CDR3 sequence: CASSFRQGSTGELFF. CDR3 coding DNA: TGTGCCAGCAGTTTCAGGCAGGGGAGTACCGGGGAGCTGTTTTTT.

The chain uses TRBV20-1 and TRBJ2-3; maybe TRBD1 (5 bases). The CDR3 loop spans 14 amino acids. Germline lookup yields CDR1 DFQATT and CDR2 SNEGSKA (reference sequence). Between the trimmed V and J ends, which lost 3 bases and 1 base, there was a span of 11 bases. CDR3 nucleotide sequence: TGCAGTGCTAGTCAGGCCAGGGGCACAGATACGCAGTATTTT. Protein product: CSASQARGTDTQYF.

V is TRBV7-8 and J is TRBJ1-4; TRBD1 matches 7 bases. V lost 5 bases to trimming and J lost 7 bases; unmatched junction nucleotides: 13. The CDR3 extends over 16 amino acids. CDR1 and CDR2 (germline): SGHVS, FQNEAQ. The CDR3 sequence is CASSLRAGTAPEKLFF. In DNA form, the CDR3 reads TGTGCCAGCAGCCTTAGGGCCGGGACAGCGCCTGAAAAACTGTTTTTT.